The 9 T cell receptor beta chains listed next were all sequenced from one sample in a study of cytomegalovirus exposure and HLA in healthy donors. PCR involved 60 Vbeta and 13 Jbeta primers. Clones were sequenced by immunoSEQ multiplex PCR, and TCRdb holds only the in-frame ones, with some missing. The sample shows some 180,000 clones, and about 6.8% sits with its ten largest clones. Sequenced sample: PBMCs. All receptors come from a man younger than 45 in good health and CMV-seronegative.

Of note for this clone: This sample includes further DNA sequences coding for the same CDR3. The genes are TRBV5-6 and TRBJ1-1; the match to TRBD1 covers 8 bases. CDR1 is SGHDT, CDR2 YYEEEE, per germline. The length of the CDR3 is 15 residues. V lost 4 bases to trimming and J lost 0 bases; unmatched junction nucleotides: 5. CDR3 bases: TGTGCCAGCAGCCCAGACAGGGGCCTGAACACTGAAGCTTTCTTT. It translates to CASSPDRGLNTEAFF.

The rearrangement links TRBV11-3 to TRBJ1-1, with TRBD1 matching 7 bases. The junction had 13 bases not matched to a gene; V was cut back by 0 bases and J by 6 bases. Germline V gene sequence: CDR1 SGHNT, CDR2 YENEEA. This CDR3 is built from 17 residues. This CDR3 is CASSLDPTGRSIAEAFF. CDR3 nucleotide sequence: TGTGCCAGCAGCTTAGATCCGACAGGGAGGAGTATAGCTGAAGCTTTCTTT.

The chain uses TRBV6-4 and TRBJ1-1, with 8 nucleotides matching TRBD1. Trimming at V came to 7 bases and at J to 1 base, leaving 8 bases not matched to a gene. Germline V CDR1 and CDR2: MRHNA, SNTAGT. The CDR3 covers 15 residues. Here the CDR3 DNA reads TGTGCCAGCACCCTTTTGACAGGGGCGAACACTGAAGCTTTCTTT. Translation: CASTLLTGANTEAFF.

The chain joins TRBV4-1 to TRBJ2-6; D perhaps matches TRBD1 (6 bases). Germline V gives CDR1 MGHRA, CDR2 YSYEKL. This CDR3 contains 16 residues. V dropped 6 bases and J dropped 2 bases, with 14 bases sitting between them. CDR3 residues: CASRTGFGPGANVLTF. CDR3 coding DNA: TGCGCCAGCAGGACAGGCTTTGGGCCTGGGGCCAACGTCCTGACTTTC.

This sequence joins TRBV10-3 and TRBJ2-5; D is unresolved. Trimming removed 2 bases at V and 4 bases at J, with 11 bases between. CDR3 length: 14 amino acids. Germline V gene lookup returns CDR1 ENHRY and CDR2 SYGVKD. The CDR3 loop is CAISELEAGETQYF. The CDR3 DNA follows: TGTGCCATCAGTGAGCTCGAGGCCGGAGAGACCCAGTACTTC.

This chain joins TRBV10-3 and TRBJ1-1; TRBD1 might be the D (5 bases). CDR3 length equals 15 residues. Deletions cut 3 bases from V and 5 bases from J, with 16 bases between. The germline V gene has CDR1 ENHRY and CDR2 SYGVKD. In DNA, the CDR3 is TGTGCCATCAGTGAAAGATCGGGGGTAGGGACTGAAGCTTTCTTT. Translated, it gives CAISERSGVGTEAFF.

The V and J genes are TRBV7-9 and TRBJ2-1; 7 bases match TRBD2. Germline-derived CDR1 and CDR2 are SEHNR and FQNEAQ (reference sequence). This CDR3 contains 15 residues. The ends lost 2 bases at V and 8 bases at J; junction bases unmatched: 9. In nucleotides, the CDR3 is TGTGCCAGCAGCTTATCGGGCGGGAGTTGGGATGAGCAGTTCTTC. Protein: CASSLSGGSWDEQFF.

The chain employs TRBV18 and TRBJ2-3; 7 nucleotides agree with TRBD2. Germline lookup yields CDR1 KGHSH and CDR2 LQKENI. The CDR3 totals 16 residues. J lost 6 bases, V lost 3 bases, and 12 bases had no gene match. CDR3 amino acids: CASSPWLAGTLDTQYF. The CDR3 DNA reads TGTGCCAGCTCACCTTGGTTAGCGGGTACCTTGGATACGCAGTATTTT.

The chain recombines TRBV6-5 with TRBJ2-3; tentatively, D is TRBD1 (5 bases). The germline V gene has CDR1 MNHEY and CDR2 SVGAGI. V gave up 6 bases and J gave up 2 bases, with 15 bases separating them. This CDR3 is built from 15 residues. CDR3 sequence reads: CASSRVMGLTDTQYF. CDR3 sequence (DNA): TGTGCCAGCAGCCGCGTAATGGGGCTCACAGATACGCAGTATTTT.